This T cell receptor (beta chain) was recorded in a study of shared clonotypes between healthy human individuals. Trimming cost V 3 bases and J 0 bases; bases outside gene matches: 3. CDR1 and CDR2 from the germline V gene are SGDLS and YYNGEE. The CDR3 loop spans 16 amino acids. A word on this clone: Other DNA sequences in this specimen translate into the identical CDR3.

Generated by immunoSEQ multiplex PCR, the TCRdb table keeps only in-frame clones and is missing some. Of approximately 2,000,000 clones in the sample, 80% to 95% were seen once. In the naive CD8 group, cells lacked CD45RO and were positively selected for CCR7, so terminally differentiated effector memory CD45RA+ cells were left out. This chain connects TRBV9 to TRBJ2-3, with 11 bases aligning to TRBD2. Sequenced sample: naive CD8+ T cells from PBMCs. This TCR came from a man aged 18 to 35 in good health. Some clones in this sample may be carry-over from other donors' samples. CDR3: CASSAGLAVSTDTQYF. The CDR3 region has the DNA TGTGCCAGCAGCGCGGGACTAGCGGTCAGCACAGATACGCAGTATTTT.